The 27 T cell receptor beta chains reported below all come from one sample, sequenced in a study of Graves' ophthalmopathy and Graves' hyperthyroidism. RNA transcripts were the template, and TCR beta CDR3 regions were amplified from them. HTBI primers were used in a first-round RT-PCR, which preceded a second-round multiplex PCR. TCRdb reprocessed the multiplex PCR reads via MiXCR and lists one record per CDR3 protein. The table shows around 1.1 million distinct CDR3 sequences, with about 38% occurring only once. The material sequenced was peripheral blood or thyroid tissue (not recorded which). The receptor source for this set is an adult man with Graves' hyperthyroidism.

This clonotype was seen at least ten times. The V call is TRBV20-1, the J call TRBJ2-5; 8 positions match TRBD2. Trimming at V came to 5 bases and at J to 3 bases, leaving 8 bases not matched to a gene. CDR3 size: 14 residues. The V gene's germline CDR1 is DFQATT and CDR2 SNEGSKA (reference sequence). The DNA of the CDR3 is TGCAGTGCTTCCCGTGGTAGCGGGAAAGAGACCCAGTACTTC. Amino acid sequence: CSASRGSGKETQYF.

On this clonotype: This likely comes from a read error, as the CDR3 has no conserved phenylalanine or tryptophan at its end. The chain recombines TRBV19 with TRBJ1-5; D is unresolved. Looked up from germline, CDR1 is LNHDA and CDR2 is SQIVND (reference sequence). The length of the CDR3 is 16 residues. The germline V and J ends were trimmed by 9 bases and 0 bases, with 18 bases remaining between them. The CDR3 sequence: CASRQKGRNSNQPQHG. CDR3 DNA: TGTGCCAGCCGACAAAAGGGCAGGAATAGCAATCAGCCCCAGCATGGT.

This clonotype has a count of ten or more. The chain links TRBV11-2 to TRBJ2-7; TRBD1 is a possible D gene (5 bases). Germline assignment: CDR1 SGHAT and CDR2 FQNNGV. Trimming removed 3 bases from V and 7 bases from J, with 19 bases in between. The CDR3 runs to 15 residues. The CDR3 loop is CASSFRLDPGQEQYF. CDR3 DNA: TGTGCCAGCAGCTTCCGATTGGACCCAGGGCAGGAGCAGTACTTC.

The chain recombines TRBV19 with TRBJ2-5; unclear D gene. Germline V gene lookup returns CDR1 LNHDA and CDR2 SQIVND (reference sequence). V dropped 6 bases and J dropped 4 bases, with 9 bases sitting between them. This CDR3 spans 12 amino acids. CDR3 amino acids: CASSYRAETQYF. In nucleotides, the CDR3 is TGTGCCAGTAGCTACCGGGCAGAGACCCAGTACTTC.

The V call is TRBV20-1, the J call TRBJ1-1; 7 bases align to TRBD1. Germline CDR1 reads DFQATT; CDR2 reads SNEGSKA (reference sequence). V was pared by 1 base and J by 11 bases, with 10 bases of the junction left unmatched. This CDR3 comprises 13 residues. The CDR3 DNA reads TGCAGTGCTAGAGGTAACAGGGGACCCGACGCTTTCTTT. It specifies CSARGNRGPDAFF.

The DNA for the CDR3 is TGCAGCGTCGTATGGACAGTTTCTCCTGAAGCTTTCTTT. Amino acid sequence: CSVVWTVSPEAFF. The chain has TRBV29-1 and TRBJ1-1; D possibly corresponds to TRBD1 (6 bases). This CDR3 is 13 amino acids long. V lost 6 bases and J 6 bases, leaving 17 bases between the germline ends. CDR1 is SQVTM, CDR2 ANQGSEA, per germline.

The CDR3: CASRLKGQGVSGANVLTF. In DNA form, the CDR3 reads TGTGCCAGCAGATTAAAGGGACAGGGGGTTTCTGGGGCCAACGTCCTGACTTTC. The V gene is TRBV9, the J gene TRBJ2-6, with 11 positions matching TRBD1. The CDR3 loop spans 18 amino acids. Germline V gives CDR1 SGDLS, CDR2 YYNGEE. The J segment lost 1 base and the V segment lost 5 bases, leaving 8 bases of the junction unmatched.

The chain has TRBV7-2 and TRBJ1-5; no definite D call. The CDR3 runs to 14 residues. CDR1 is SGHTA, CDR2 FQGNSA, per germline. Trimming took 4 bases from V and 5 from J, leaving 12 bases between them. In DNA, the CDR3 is TGTGCCAGCAGCTCAGGAGCGTGGGATCAGCCCCAGCATTTT. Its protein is CASSSGAWDQPQHF.

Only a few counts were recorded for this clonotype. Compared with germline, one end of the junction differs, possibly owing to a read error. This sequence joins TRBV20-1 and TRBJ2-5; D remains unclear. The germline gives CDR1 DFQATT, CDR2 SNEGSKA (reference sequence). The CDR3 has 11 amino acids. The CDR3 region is CSAQDQETQYF. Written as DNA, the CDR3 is TGCAGTGCCCAGGACCAGGAGACCCAGTACTTC.

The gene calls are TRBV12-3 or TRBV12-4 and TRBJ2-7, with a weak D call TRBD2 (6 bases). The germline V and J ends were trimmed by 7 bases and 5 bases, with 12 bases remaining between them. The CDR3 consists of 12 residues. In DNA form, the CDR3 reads TGTGCCAGCATGGAGGGGCGACACGAGCAGTACTTC. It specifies CASMEGRHEQYF.

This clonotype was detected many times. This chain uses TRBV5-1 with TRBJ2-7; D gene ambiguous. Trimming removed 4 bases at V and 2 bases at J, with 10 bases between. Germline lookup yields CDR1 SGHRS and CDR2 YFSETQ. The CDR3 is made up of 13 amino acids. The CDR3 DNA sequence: TGCGCCAGCAGCACCGACGGACCCTACGAGCAGTACTTC. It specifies CASSTDGPYEQYF.

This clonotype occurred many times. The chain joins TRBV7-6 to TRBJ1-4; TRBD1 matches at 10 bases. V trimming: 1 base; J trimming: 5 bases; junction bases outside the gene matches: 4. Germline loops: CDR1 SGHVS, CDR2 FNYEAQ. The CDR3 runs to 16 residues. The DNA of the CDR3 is TGTGCCAGCAGCTTAGGACCGGGACAGGGGAATGAAAAACTGTTTTTT. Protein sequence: CASSLGPGQGNEKLFF.

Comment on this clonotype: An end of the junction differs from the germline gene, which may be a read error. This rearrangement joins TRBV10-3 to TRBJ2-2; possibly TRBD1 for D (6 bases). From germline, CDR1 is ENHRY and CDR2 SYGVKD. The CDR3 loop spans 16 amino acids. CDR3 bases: TGTGCCAGCAGTTACGTTGGTAGCACAGGGTCTCGGGAGCTGTTTTTT. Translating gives CASSYVGSTGSRELFF.

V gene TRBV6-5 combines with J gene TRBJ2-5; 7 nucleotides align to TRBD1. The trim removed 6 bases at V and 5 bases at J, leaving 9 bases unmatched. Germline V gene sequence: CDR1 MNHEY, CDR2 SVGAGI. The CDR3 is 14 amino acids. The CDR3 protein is CASSADRAGETQYF. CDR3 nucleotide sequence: TGTGCCAGCAGCGCTGACAGGGCAGGGGAGACCCAGTACTTC.

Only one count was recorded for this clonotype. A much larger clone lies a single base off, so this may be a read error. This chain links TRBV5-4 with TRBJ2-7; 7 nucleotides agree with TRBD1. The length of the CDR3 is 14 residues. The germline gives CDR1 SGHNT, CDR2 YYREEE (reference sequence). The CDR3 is CGSSLQGPAYEQYF. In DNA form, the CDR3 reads TGTGGCAGCAGCTTACAGGGGCCGGCCTACGAGCAGTACTTC. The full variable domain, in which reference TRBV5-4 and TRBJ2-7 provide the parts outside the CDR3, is ETGVTQSPTHLIKTRGQQVTLRCSSQSGHNTVSWYQQALGQGPQFIFQYYREEENGRGNFPPRFSGLQFPNYSSELNVNALELDDSALYLCGSSLQGPAYEQYFGPGTRLTVT.

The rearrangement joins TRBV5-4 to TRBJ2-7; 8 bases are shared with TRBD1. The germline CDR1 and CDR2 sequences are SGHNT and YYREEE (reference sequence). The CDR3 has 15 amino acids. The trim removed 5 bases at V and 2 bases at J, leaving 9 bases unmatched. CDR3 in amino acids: CASRIEGTGTYEQYF. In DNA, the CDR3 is TGTGCCAGCAGAATCGAAGGGACAGGAACCTACGAGCAGTACTTC.

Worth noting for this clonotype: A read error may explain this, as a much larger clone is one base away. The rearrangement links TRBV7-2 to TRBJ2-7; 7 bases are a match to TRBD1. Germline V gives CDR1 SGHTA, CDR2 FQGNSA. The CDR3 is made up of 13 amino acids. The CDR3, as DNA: TGTGCCGGCAGGGGGACGGTTGCCTACGAGCAGTACTTC. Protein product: CAGRGTVAYEQYF.

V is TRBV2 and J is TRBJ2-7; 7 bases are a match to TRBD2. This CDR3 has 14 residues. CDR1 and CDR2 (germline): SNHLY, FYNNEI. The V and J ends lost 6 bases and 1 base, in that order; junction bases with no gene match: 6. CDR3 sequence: CASRPGTKSYEQYF. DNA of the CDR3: TGTGCCAGCAGACCCGGGACTAAGTCCTACGAGCAGTACTTC. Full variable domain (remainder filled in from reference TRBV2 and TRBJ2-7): EPEVTQTPSHQVTQMGQEVILRCVPISNHLYFYWYRQILGQKVEFLVSFYNNEISEKSEIFDDQFSVERPDGSNFTLKIRSTKLEDSAMYFCASRPGTKSYEQYFGPGTRLTVT.

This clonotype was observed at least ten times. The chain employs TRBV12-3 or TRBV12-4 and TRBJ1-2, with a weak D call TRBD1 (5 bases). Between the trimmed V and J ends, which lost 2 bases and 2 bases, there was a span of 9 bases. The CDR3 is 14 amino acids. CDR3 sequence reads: CASSLLRDNYGYTF. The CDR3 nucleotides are TGTGCCAGCAGTTTACTCCGGGACAACTATGGCTACACCTTC.

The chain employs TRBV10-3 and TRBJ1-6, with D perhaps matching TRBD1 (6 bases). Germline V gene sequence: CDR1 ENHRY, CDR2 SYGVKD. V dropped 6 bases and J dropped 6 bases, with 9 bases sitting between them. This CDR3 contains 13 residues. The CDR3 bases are TGTGCCATCAGGGACAGTGCTAATTCACCCCTCCACTTT. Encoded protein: CAIRDSANSPLHF.

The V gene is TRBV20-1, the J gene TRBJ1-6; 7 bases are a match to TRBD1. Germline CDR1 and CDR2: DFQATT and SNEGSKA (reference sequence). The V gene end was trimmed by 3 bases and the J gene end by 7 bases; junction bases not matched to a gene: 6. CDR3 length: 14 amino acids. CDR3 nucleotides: TGCAGTGCTAGGGAGGACAGGCGGAATTCACCCCTCCACTTT. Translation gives CSAREDRRNSPLHF.

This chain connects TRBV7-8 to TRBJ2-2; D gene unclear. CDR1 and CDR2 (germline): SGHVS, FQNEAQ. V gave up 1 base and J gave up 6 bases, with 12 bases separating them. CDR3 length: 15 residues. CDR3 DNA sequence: TGTGCCAGCAGCTTAGACGTTCAGGTTTCCGGGGAGCTGTTTTTT. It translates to CASSLDVQVSGELFF.

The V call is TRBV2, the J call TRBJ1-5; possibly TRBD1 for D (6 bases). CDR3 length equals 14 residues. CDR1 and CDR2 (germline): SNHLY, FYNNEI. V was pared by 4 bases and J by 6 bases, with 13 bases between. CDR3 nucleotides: TGTGCCAGCAGTGGGGGGGCGTCAGGTCAGCCCCAGCATTTT. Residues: CASSGGASGQPQHF.

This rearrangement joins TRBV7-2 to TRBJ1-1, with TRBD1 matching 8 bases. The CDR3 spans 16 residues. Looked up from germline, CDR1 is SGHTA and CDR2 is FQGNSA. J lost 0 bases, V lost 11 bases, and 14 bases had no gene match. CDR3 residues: CACSSRQGRLNTEAFF. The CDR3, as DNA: TGTGCCTGTAGCTCCCGACAGGGGAGGCTGAACACTGAAGCTTTCTTT.

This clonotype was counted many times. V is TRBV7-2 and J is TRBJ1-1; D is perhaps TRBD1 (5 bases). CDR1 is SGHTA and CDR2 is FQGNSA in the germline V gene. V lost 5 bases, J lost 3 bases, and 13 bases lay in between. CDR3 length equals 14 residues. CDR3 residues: CASSRRQGDTEAFF. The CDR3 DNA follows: TGTGCCAGCAGCCGACGTCAGGGAGACACTGAAGCTTTCTTT.

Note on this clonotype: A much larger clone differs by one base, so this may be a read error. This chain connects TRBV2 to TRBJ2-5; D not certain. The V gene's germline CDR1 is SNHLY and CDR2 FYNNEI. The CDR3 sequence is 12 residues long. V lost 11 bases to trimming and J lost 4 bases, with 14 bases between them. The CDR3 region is CAGNKEGETQYF. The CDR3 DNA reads TGTGCCGGCAACAAAGAAGGAGAGACCCAGTACTTC.

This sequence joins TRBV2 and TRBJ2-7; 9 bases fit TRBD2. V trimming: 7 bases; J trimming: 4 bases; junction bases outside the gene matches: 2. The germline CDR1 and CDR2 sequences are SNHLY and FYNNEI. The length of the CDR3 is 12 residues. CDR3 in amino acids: CASKGLAYEQYF. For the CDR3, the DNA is TGTGCCAGCAAAGGACTAGCGTACGAGCAGTACTTC.